The clone carrying this T cell receptor (beta chain) was seen only a few times. These data are taken from a study of blood T cell repertoires in COVID-19. Only in-frame clones appear in the TCRdb table, and some are missing; sequencing was by immunoSEQ multiplex PCR. The data hold 200,000 to 250,000 clones, with 82% observed a single time. This CDR3 has 13 amino acids. Trimming pared 2 bases from V and 6 bases from J, leaving 11 bases between. Germline V gives CDR1 MGHRA, CDR2 YSYEKL. The sequence came from a woman in her forties with acute or convalescent COVID-19. Sequenced: peripheral blood. The rearrangement joins TRBV4-1 to TRBJ2-7, with D possibly matching TRBD2 (6 bases). The CDR3 DNA follows: TGCGCCAGCAGCCAAAAACTAGCAGTCGAGCAGTACTTC. Protein product: CASSQKLAVEQYF.